This TCR beta chain originates from a study of monozygotic twins with inflammatory bowel disease (dated by TCRdb to about 2019). With regard to the full study: The complete study included around 30 monozygotic twin pairs: 19 IBD-discordant Danish pairs and nine German pairs, of which four were IBD-concordant and five were IBD-discordant. Disease-associated traits were sought mainly through comparisons between IBD patients and their genetically identical healthy co-twins within discordant pairs. Each individual had, on average, about 151 000 unique TCRalpha sequences and 181 000 unique TCRbeta sequences available for analysis.

The paper's findings and limits, for the study overall: Concordant and discordant twins showed no difference in repertoire similarity, possibly because of limited statistical power. IBD patients shared fewer clonotypes with other individuals than healthy twins did, most markedly in patients showing signs of disease activity. Because patients were on differing immunosuppressive treatments, the repertoires may have picked up extra background noise and inter-individual variability. The analysis was unable to tell different T cell subtypes apart. A decrease in TCRbeta repertoire diversity, as measured by inverse Simpson index, was observed in IBD patients compared with their healthy co-twins. The results gave no support for a single strong signal or clonotype linked to IBD.

From each donor, a roughly 2.5 ml peripheral blood sample was collected into PAXgene tubes and stored at -80 degrees C. Without any T cell sorting, total RNA was extracted from whole blood using the PAXgene blood miRNA kit on an automated QIAcube. Peripheral blood from monozygotic twin pairs concordant or discordant for inflammatory bowel disease was subjected to deep TCRalpha and TCRbeta repertoire profiling with unique molecular barcoding. Smoking habits were recorded for all twin pairs, and individuals were classified as current, former or never smokers. Based on the germline V gene, the CDR1 and CDR2 sequences are SGHDT and YYEEEE. CDR3 length: 16 amino acids, cysteine to phenylalanine. No nucleotide data were recorded. Library preparation used 5' RACE. The input for every TCR library was around 3,800 ng of total RNA. For each sample, cDNA synthesis with SMARTScribe reverse transcriptase was split into eight separate reactions. Unique molecular identifiers containing a 6-nucleotide sample barcode were introduced through template switching during cDNA synthesis. TCRalpha and TCRbeta cDNA was amplified in two nested PCRs of about 16 and 10 cycles, and bead purification was carried out after each PCR. Before amplification, the cDNA was treated with uracil DNA-glycosylase and purified using the QIAquick PCR purification kit. The second PCR added Illumina TruSeq-compatible adapters along with sample-specific barcodes. Library quality and concentration were checked on TapeStation and Qubit, and libraries were pooled at around 5 ng each. Sequencing of the pooled libraries was done on an Illumina HiSeq2500 single-index Rapid Run using custom sequencing primers and 2 x 100 bp reads. The authors processed their data as follows. MiGEC version 1.2.6 was used for UMI-based consensus assembly, which corrected PCR and sequencing errors. MiXCR version 2.1.1 handled V(D)J alignment, clonotype assembly and CDR3 extraction. To normalise gene usage, clonotype sharing and MAIT/NKT TCR abundance, the analysis used the top 1000, 10 000 and 20 000 clonotypes per sample. After downsampling to 27 000 UMIs, diversity was calculated as the inverse Simpson index using the vegan R package. Paired Mann-Whitney U tests on discordant twin pairs were used, with Benjamini-Hochberg multiple-testing correction. TCRdb reprocessed the public reads and reports one entry per CDR3 protein sequence, without DNA. V and J calls and clone size were set by TCRdb, not the authors. The data table for this sample lists about 330,000 distinct CDR3 sequences. The ten largest clones capture around 2% of the sample.

Comments on this clonotype: Its cognate antigen has yet to be identified.

The material sequenced was blood. This TCR was recovered from a human donor with ulcerative colitis or Crohn's disease, or a healthy co-twin of an affected twin (not recorded which). Recombination linked TRBV5-6 to TRBJ2-3. The CDR3 reads as follows: CASSLALQRWLDTQYF. Reference TRBV5-6 and TRBJ2-3 genes cover what lies past the CDR3, so the full variable domain is DAGVTQSPTHLIKTRGQQVTLRCSPKSGHDTVSWYQQALGQGPQFIFQYYEEEERQRGNFPDRFSGHQFPNYSSELNVNALLLGDSALYLCASSLALQRWLDTQYFGPGTRLTVL.